This section outlines one T cell receptor (beta chain) sequence together with its context. This clonotype turned up a few times. The target of this receptor is not known. Per-base qualities were not stored, and no clone one base away is much larger. The data were obtained in a study of identical twins (dated by TCRdb to between 2015 and 2016). With regard to the full study: To test whether fetal clonotypes persist, this study deep-sequenced TCR alpha and beta repertoires from monozygotic twins, from unrelated adults of various ages, and from cord blood. To rule out contamination, the twin experiments were replicated at different times with different library preparation protocols. The research as a whole found: Compared with coincidental sharing between unrelated individuals, out-of-frame TCR alpha sequences shared between twins showed an excess of sequences with low generation probability. Out-of-frame TCR alpha sharing in monozygotic twins was systematically underestimated by recombination models, whereas sharing between unrelated individuals was in agreement with the recombination models. Abundant cord blood beta clonotypes had fewer insertions, young adult naive repertoires showed a similar but weaker trend, and memory repertoires showed no such trend. Because the same donors could not be followed over many years, conclusions were based on cross-sectional statistical analysis. The excess sharing between twins in beta out-of-frame sequences was weaker because fewer shared sequences reduced the signal-to-noise ratio. Zero-insertion analyses could be partly confounded by invariant T cells such as MAIT and iNKT, although diverse VJ usage argued against such confounding for most clonotypes.

CDR1 SGHDN and CDR2 FVKESK were looked up in the germline V gene. V and J are truncated by 1 base and 6 bases respectively, leaving an intervening sequence of 16 bases. Its CDR3 holds 15 amino acids, cysteine through phenylalanine. The retained sequence is limited to the CDR3, 45 bases, with the frame set at the first base. The library was produced with 5' RACE. The data were produced on an Illumina HiSeq 2000. Template switching introduced a universal primer binding site; the final cDNA contained a unique molecular identifier, enabling accurate counting of TCR cDNA molecules. Specific primers in the conserved constant-segment region were used to synthesize first-strand cDNA for the TCR alpha and beta chains. Each cDNA library was double barcoded, with a SMART-Mk sample barcode plus Illumina barcodes, to control for contamination. Two successive PCR steps introduced TruSeq adapter sequences along with Illumina sample barcodes. TCR alpha and beta cDNA libraries were sequenced on the Illumina HiSeq platform with custom primers. The original pipeline was this. Raw reads were processed with MiGEC to extract unique molecular identifiers, and MiXCR was used to determine CDR3 positions. Recombination models were inferred per individual with the repgenHMM and IGoR tools using an EM algorithm. Shared clonotype analysis was performed with the tcR package in R, normalizing sharing by the product of cloneset sizes. Out-of-frame nonproductive sequences were analyzed to study raw recombination free of thymic and clonal selection effects. TCRdb cleaned the public reads at Q25 with fastp, built clones with MiXCR and kept in-frame beta chains. Rows merge per CDR3 protein into single entries with the most common DNA and genes. The V and J calls were determined by TCRdb, not by the authors. For this sample the table gives 200,000 to 250,000 distinct CDR3 sequences, of which approximately 7.8% were detected only once. 5.4% of the sample comes from the top ten.

Every donor in the study was a healthy Caucasian. Three pairs of female monozygotic twins, all aged about 18 to 30 years, were included in the twin cohort. Positive isolation kits from Invitrogen were used to isolate the CD4+ and CD8+ T cell populations. The data were also submitted as part of a second study, on yellow fever vaccine responses in identical twins. In that second paper, the authors write: The authors reported that the T cell response to vaccination in identical twins appeared partly convergent and partly personalized. The study precisely tracked vaccine-responding T cell clones in identical twins.

This receptor was taken from a woman in her late teens or twenties in good health. This chain joins TRBV14 to TRBJ2-7; the best D guess is TRBD1, with 5 bases matching. Input material: CD8+ T cells sorted from blood. The CDR3 is CASSQVWQGIFEQYF. The DNA sequence follows: TGTGCCAGCAGCCAAGTTTGGCAGGGAATCTTCGAGCAGTACTTC.